The 13 T cell receptor beta chains given below trace back to one sample, sequenced in a study of blood T cells in healthy people across ages. Then a second PCR, running roughly 7 to 11 cycles, was carried out with a sample-barcoded 5' primer and a J-beta primer mix. TCRdb reanalysed the 5' RACE reads using MiXCR and keeps one entry per CDR3 protein. The sample contains about 1.4 million distinct CDR3 sequences, 45% to 70% of which appear only once. The sequencing sample was made of blood. The source is a man younger than 35 in good health.

This clonotype was found a few times. The gene calls are TRBV29-1 and TRBJ1-2; D not certain. The V gene's germline CDR1 is SQVTM and CDR2 ANQGSEA. This CDR3 region has 11 residues. Trimming removed 3 bases from V and 13 bases from J, with 15 bases in between. The CDR3: CSVDLSGIGTF. The CDR3 DNA is TGCAGCGTTGACCTCTCCGGCATCGGCACCTTC.

The rearrangement uses TRBV3-1 and TRBJ2-5; perhaps TRBD2 as D (6 bases). V lost 2 bases and J lost 13, with 20 bases in between. Germline CDR1 is LGHDT and CDR2 is YNNKEL (reference sequence). The CDR3 sequence is 14 residues long. CDR3 sequence: CASSQWDSTMYRYF. CDR3 bases: TGTGCCAGCAGCCAATGGGACTCCACTATGTATCGGTACTTC.

Only a few counts were recorded for this clonotype. V is TRBV5-1 and J is TRBJ1-1; tentatively, D is TRBD1 (5 bases). V was cut by 3 bases and J by 2 bases, with 11 bases left in between. Germline V gene lookup returns CDR1 SGHRS and CDR2 YFSETQ. The CDR3 extends over 14 amino acids. The CDR3 DNA is TGCGCCAGCAGCTCCCCGACAGATAACACTGAAGCTTTCTTT. Translated, it gives CASSSPTDNTEAFF.

The chain combines TRBV7-2 with TRBJ2-5; a possible D gene is TRBD2 (5 bases). Trimming left V 1 base short and J 5 bases short, with 14 bases between. This CDR3 is 15 amino acids long. Germline CDR1 and CDR2: SGHTA and FQGNSA. CDR3 protein: CASSLDAVSVETQYF. The DNA for the CDR3 is TGTGCCAGCAGCTTAGATGCGGTTAGCGTCGAGACCCAGTACTTC.

V and J are TRBV29-1 and TRBJ2-1; 9 bases fit TRBD2. The CDR3 runs to 17 residues. V dropped 1 base and J dropped 4; count of bases not matched to a gene: 11. CDR1 and CDR2 (germline): SQVTM, ANQGSEA. The CDR3: CSVEAAVLSGGYNEQFF. In DNA form, the CDR3 reads TGCAGCGTTGAAGCAGCGGTGCTGAGCGGGGGGTACAATGAGCAGTTCTTC.

The chain carries TRBV20-1 and TRBJ1-2; no clear D gene. V was trimmed by 6 bases and J by 8 bases, leaving 16 bases between them. This CDR3 has 12 amino acids. In germline, CDR1 is DFQATT, CDR2 SNEGSKA (reference sequence). CDR3 nucleotide sequence: TGCAGTGCGGACGGCCCGTCTAGAGGCTACACCTTC. It translates to CSADGPSRGYTF.

This rearrangement joins TRBV20-1 to TRBJ2-7; D is ambiguous. Germline CDR1 DFQATT, CDR2 SNEGSKA (reference sequence). The length of the CDR3 is 13 residues. The V end was cut by 4 bases, the J end by 2 bases, with 12 bases between. The CDR3 loop is CSATLPITYEQYF. The CDR3, as DNA: TGCAGTGCTACACTCCCTATTACCTACGAGCAGTACTTC.

Only one count was recorded for this clonotype. This rearrangement joins TRBV28 to TRBJ2-5; 7 bases match TRBD2. Germline CDR1 is MDHEN and CDR2 is SYDVKM. There are 15 residues in the CDR3. V dropped 5 bases and J dropped 2; count of bases not matched to a gene: 8. CDR3 bases: TGTGCCAGCAGTACCCTTAGCGGGTGGCAAGAGACCCAGTACTTC. This sequence encodes CASSTLSGWQETQYF.

The V gene is TRBV28, the J gene TRBJ2-7, with D tentatively TRBD1 or TRBD2 (6 bases each). Germline-derived CDR1 and CDR2 are MDHEN and SYDVKM. This CDR3 has 19 amino acids. Trimming stripped 8 bases from V and 0 bases from J, with 29 bases between. CDR3: CASLTPGLNLVGASYEQYF. For the CDR3, the DNA is TGTGCCAGCCTTACCCCGGGACTTAATCTAGTGGGGGCCTCCTACGAGCAGTACTTC.

This clonotype was found once. The chain combines TRBV20-1 with TRBJ2-2; D is perhaps TRBD1 (7 bases). CDR3 length equals 15 residues. V gave up 5 bases and J gave up 5 bases, with 18 bases separating them. Germline-derived CDR1 and CDR2 are DFQATT and SNEGSKA (reference sequence). In DNA, the CDR3 is TGCAGTGCTCAGCAGGGGGGCCTGGAAACCGGGGAGCTGTTTTTT. Translated, it gives CSAQQGGLETGELFF.

The CDR3 DNA reads as TGTGCCAGCAGTTATCAGGTCCCCTACGAGCAGTACTTC. This codes for CASSYQVPYEQYF. This chain uses TRBV6-2 or TRBV6-3 with TRBJ2-5; D not resolved. The DNA matches TRBJ2-7 better at its end, which makes the J call doubtful. The length of the CDR3 is 13 residues. Per germline, CDR1 MNHEY and CDR2 SVGEGT.

The V and J genes are TRBV27 and TRBJ2-7; 8 positions match TRBD2. CDR1 is MNHEY, CDR2 SMNVEV, per germline (reference sequence). The CDR3 contains 14 residues. The J segment lost 7 bases and the V segment lost 6 bases, leaving 11 bases of the junction unmatched. The CDR3 sequence is CASSASGTRAEQYF. In nucleotides, the CDR3 is TGTGCCAGCAGCGCCAGCGGGACTAGGGCTGAGCAGTACTTC.

V is TRBV4-3 and J is TRBJ2-7; tentatively, D is TRBD1 (6 bases). The CDR3 length is 15 residues. Germline V CDR1 and CDR2: LGHNA, YSLEER. The ends were cut back, 4 bases at V and 2 bases at J, with 15 bases in the middle. The CDR3 region is CASSPGQFATYEQYF. The CDR3 DNA reads TGCGCCAGCAGCCCCGGACAGTTTGCAACCTACGAGCAGTACTTC.